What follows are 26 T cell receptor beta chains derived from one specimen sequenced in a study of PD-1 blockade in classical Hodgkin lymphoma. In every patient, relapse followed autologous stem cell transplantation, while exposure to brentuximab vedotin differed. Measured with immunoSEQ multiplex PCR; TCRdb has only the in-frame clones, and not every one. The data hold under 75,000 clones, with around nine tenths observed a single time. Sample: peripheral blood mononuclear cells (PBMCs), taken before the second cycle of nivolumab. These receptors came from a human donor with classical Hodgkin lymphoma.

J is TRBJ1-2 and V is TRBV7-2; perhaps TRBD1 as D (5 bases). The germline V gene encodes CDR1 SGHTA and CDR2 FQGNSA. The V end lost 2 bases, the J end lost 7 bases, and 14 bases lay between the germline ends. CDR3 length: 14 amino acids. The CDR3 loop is CASSLFRGYSGYTF. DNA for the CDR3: TGTGCCAGCAGCTTATTTCGGGGGTATAGTGGCTACACCTTC.

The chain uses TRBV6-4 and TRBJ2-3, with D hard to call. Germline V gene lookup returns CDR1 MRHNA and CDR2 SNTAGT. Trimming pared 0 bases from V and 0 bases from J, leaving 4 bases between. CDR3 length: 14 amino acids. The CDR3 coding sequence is TGTGCCAGCAGTGACTCGGACAGCACAGATACGCAGTATTTT. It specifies CASSDSDSTDTQYF.

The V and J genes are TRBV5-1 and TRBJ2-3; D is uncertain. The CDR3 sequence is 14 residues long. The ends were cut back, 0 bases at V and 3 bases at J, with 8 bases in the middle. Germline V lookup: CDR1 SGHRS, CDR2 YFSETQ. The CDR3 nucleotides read TGCGCCAGCAGCTTGGCTCACGGAACAGATACGCAGTATTTT. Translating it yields CASSLAHGTDTQYF. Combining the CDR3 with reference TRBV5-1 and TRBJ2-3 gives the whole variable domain KAGVTQTPRYLIKTRGQQVTLSCSPISGHRSVSWYQQTPGQGLQFLFEYFSETQRNKGNFPGRFSGRQFSNSRSEMNVSTLELGDSALYLCASSLAHGTDTQYFGPGTRLTVL.

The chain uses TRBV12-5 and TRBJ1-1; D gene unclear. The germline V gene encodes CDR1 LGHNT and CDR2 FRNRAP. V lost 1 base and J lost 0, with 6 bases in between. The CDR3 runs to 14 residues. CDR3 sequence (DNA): TGTGCTAGTGGTTTGGAACCAATGAACACTGAAGCTTTCTTT. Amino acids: CASGLEPMNTEAFF.

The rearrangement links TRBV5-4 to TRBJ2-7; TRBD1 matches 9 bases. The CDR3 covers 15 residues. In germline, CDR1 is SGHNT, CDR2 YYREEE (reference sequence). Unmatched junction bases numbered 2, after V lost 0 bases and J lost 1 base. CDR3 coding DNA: TGTGCCAGCAGCTTGGGTGGGACAGGGTCCTACGAGCAGTACTTC. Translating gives CASSLGGTGSYEQYF. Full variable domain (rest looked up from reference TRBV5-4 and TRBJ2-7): ETGVTQSPTHLIKTRGQQVTLRCSSQSGHNTVSWYQQALGQGPQFIFQYYREEENGRGNFPPRFSGLQFPNYSSELNVNALELDDSALYLCASSLGGTGSYEQYFGPGTRLTVT.

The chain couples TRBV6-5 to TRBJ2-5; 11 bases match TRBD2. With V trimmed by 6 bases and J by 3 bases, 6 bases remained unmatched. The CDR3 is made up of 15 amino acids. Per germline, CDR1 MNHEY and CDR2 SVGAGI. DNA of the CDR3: TGTGCCAGCAGACTTAGCGGGGGGGCAGAAGAGACCCAGTACTTC. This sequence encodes CASRLSGGAEETQYF.

The CDR3 reads CASSQDFTGELFF. Here the CDR3 DNA reads TGTGCCAGCAGCCAAGATTTTACCGGGGAGCTGTTTTTT. V is TRBV14 and J is TRBJ2-2; D remains unclear. The germline CDR1 and CDR2 sequences are SGHDN and FVKESK. The V end was cut by 0 bases, the J end by 5 bases, with 4 bases between. The CDR3 consists of 13 residues.

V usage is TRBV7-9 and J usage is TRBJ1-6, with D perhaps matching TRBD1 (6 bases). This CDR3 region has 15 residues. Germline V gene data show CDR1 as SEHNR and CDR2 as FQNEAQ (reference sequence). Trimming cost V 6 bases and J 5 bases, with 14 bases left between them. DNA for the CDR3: TGTGCCAGCAGTTCGGGACAAATTGATAATTCACCCCTCCACTTT. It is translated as CASSSGQIDNSPLHF.

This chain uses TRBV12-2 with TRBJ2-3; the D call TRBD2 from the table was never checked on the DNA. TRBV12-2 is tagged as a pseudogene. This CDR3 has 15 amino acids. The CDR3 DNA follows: TGTGCAAGTCGCTTATTAGGCGGGGGAGAAGATACGCAGTATTTT. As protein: CASRLLGGGEDTQYF.

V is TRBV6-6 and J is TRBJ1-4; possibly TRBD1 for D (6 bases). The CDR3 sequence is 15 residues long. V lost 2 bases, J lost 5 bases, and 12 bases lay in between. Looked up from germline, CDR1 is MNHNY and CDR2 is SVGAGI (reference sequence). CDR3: CASSYRGTQNEKLFF. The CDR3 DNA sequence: TGTGCCAGCAGTTACAGGGGGACACAGAATGAAAAACTGTTTTTT.

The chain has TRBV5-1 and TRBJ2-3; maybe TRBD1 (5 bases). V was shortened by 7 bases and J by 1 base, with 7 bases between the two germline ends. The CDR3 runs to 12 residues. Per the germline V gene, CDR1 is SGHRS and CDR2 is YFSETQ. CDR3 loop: CASGAGTDTQYF. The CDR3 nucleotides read TGCGCCAGCGGGGCTGGCACAGATACGCAGTATTTT.

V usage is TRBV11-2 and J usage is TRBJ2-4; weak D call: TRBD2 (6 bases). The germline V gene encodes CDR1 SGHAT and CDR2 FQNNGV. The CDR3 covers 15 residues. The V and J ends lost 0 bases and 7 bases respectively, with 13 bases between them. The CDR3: CASSLDLGGLNIQYF. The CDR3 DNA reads TGTGCCAGCAGCTTAGATCTAGGAGGGTTGAACATTCAGTACTTC.

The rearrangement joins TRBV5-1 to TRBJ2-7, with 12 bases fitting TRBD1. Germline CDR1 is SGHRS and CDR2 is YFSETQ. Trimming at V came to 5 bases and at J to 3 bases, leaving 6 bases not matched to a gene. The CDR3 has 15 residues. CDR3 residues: CASRIGTGGGYEQYF. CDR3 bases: TGCGCCAGCAGGATCGGGACAGGGGGCGGCTACGAGCAGTACTTC. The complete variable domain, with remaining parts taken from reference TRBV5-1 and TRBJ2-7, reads KAGVTQTPRYLIKTRGQQVTLSCSPISGHRSVSWYQQTPGQGLQFLFEYFSETQRNKGNFPGRFSGRQFSNSRSEMNVSTLELGDSALYLCASRIGTGGGYEQYFGPGTRLTVT.

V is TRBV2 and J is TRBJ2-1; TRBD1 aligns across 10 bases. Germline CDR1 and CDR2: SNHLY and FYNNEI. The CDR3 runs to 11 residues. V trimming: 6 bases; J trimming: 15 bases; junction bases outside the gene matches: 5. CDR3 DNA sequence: TGTGCCAGCAGCGGGACAGGGGATGGGTTCTTC. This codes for CASSGTGDGFF.

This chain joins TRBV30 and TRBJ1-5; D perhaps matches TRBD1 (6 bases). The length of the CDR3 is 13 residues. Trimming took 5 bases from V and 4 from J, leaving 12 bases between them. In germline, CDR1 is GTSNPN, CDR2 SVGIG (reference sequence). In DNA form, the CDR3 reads TGTGCCTGGTCAACCAGGGGTAATCAGCCCCAGCATTTT. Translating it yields CAWSTRGNQPQHF.

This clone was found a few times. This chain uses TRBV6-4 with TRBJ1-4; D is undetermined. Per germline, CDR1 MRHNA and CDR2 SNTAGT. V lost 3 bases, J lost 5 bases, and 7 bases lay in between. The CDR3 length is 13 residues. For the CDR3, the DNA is TGTGCCAGCAGTGAGCGTGAGAATGAAAAACTGTTTTTT. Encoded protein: CASSERENEKLFF.

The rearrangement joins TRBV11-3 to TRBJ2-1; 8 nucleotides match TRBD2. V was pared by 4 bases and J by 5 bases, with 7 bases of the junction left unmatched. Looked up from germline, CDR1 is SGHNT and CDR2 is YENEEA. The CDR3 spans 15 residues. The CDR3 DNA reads TGTGCCAGCAGCTCACCGGGACTAGGGGACAATGAGCAGTTCTTC. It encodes CASSSPGLGDNEQFF. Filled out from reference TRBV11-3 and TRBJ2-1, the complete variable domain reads EAGVVQSPRYKIIEKKQPVAFWCNPISGHNTLYWYLQNLGQGPELLIRYENEEAVDDSQLPKDRFSAERLKGVDSTLKIQPAELGDSAVYLCASSSPGLGDNEQFFGPGTRLTVL.

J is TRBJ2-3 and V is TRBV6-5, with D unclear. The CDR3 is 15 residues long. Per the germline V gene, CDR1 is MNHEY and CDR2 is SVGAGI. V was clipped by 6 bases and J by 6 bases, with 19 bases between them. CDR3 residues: CASSQTWERIDTQYF. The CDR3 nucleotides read TGTGCCAGCAGCCAAACTTGGGAACGTATTGATACGCAGTATTTT.

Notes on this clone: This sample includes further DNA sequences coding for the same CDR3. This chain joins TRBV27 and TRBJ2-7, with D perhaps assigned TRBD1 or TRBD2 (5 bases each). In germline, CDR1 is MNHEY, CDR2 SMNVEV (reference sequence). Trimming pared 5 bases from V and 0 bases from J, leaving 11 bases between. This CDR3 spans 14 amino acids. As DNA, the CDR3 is TGTGCCAGCAGTATAGAGGGGTTCTCCTACGAGCAGTACTTC. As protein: CASSIEGFSYEQYF.

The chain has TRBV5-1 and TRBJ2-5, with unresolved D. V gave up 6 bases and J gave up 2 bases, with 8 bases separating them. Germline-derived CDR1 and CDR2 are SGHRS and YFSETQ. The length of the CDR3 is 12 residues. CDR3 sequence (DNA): TGCGCCAGCAAGGAAGAACAAGAGACCCAGTACTTC. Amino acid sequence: CASKEEQETQYF.

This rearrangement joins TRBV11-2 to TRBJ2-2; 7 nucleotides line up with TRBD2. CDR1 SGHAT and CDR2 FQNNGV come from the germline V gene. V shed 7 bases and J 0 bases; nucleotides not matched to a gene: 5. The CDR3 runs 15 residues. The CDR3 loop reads CASKGLAANTGELFF. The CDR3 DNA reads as TGTGCCAGCAAAGGGCTAGCGGCGAACACCGGGGAGCTGTTTTTT.

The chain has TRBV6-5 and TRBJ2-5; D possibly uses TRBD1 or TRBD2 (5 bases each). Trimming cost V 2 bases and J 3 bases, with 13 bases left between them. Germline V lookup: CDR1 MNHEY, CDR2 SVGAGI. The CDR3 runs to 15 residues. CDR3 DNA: TGTGCCAGCAGTTACGCGACAGAGGGAGAAGAGACCCAGTACTTC. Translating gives CASSYATEGEETQYF.

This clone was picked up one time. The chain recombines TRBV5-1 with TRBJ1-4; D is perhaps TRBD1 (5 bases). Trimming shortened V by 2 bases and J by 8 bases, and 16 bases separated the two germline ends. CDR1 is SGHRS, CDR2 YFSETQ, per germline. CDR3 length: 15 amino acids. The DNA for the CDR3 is TGCGCCAGCAGCTTAGTAGGCCAGGGTGGCGAAAAACTGTTTTTT. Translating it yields CASSLVGQGGEKLFF.

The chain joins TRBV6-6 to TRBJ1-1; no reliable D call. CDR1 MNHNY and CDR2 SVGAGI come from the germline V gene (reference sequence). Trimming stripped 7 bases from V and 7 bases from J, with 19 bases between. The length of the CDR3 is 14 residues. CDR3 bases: TGTGCCAGCACCCTACGGGTGGGAGGGAGTGAAGCTTTCTTT. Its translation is CASTLRVGGSEAFF.

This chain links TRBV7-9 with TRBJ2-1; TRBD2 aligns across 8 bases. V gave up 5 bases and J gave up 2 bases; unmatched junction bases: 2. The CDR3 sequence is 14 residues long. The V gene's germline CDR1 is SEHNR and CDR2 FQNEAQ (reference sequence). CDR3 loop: CASSKRGPYNEQFF. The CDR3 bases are TGTGCCAGCAGCAAGCGGGGGCCCTACAATGAGCAGTTCTTC.

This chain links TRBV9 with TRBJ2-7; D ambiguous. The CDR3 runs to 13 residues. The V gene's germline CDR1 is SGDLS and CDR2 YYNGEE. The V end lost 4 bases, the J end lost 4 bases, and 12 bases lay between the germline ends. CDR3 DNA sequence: TGTGCCAGCAGCCCAACAACGGGTTACGAGCAGTACTTC. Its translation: CASSPTTGYEQYF.